Below, one T cell receptor (beta chain) is given with its context. Its specificity is unknown. This entry is derived from a study of T cell repertoires in cytomegalovirus infection. In the study overall: CMV infection and matching HLA type were both indicated by public TCR beta signatures.

TCRdb re-called the reads with MiXCR, one entry per CDR3 protein. In the table there are about 310,000 distinct CDR3 sequences, roughly 25% of which are singletons. The V end lost 5 bases, the J end lost 0 bases, and 16 bases lay between the germline ends. The germline V gene encodes CDR1 SEHNR and CDR2 FQNEAQ (reference sequence). This CDR3 is built from 16 residues. This chain links TRBV7-9 with TRBJ1-1; D may be TRBD1 (5 bases). The material sequenced was cultured PBMCs, taken from culture after CMV antigen stimulation. The sequence came from a human donor in good health (CMV status not recorded). Some clones in this sample may be carry-over from other donors' samples. The CDR3: CASSPEGVQLNTEAFF. The CDR3 DNA reads TGTGCCAGCAGCCCGGAAGGGGTACAACTGAACACTGAAGCTTTCTTT.